This record covers a single TCR beta chain. The antigen is unknown. TCRdb's copy holds only in-frame clones and misses some; the assay was immunoSEQ multiplex PCR. The table has more than 30,000 clones, approximately 90% seen once. The data originate from a study of T cells in localized non-small cell lung cancer. Study-wide results and limits: The study detected a median roughly 61 of the top 100 tumor clones in adjacent lung.

CDR3 length: 14 amino acids. CDR1 MNHEY and CDR2 SVGAGI come from the germline V gene. V was clipped by 4 bases and J by 9 bases; unmatched bases: 6. The chain has TRBV6-5 and TRBJ1-6; 7 bases fit TRBD1. The clonotype originates from a male donor older than 55 with stage III lung adenocarcinoma. The sample was peripheral blood, taken before any cancer treatment. The CDR3 protein is CASSLQGSSSPLHF. DNA for the CDR3: TGTGCCAGCAGTTTACAGGGGAGCTCTTCACCCCTCCACTTT.